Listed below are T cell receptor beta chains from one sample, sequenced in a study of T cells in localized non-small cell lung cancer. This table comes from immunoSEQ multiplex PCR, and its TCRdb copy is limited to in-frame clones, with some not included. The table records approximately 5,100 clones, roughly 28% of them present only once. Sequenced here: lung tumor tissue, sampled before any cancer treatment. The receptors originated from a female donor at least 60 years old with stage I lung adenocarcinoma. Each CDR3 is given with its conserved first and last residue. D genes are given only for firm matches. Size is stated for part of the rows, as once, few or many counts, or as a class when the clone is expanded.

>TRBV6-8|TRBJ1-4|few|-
TGTGCCAGCAGTTACTCGAGGGGAGAGAATGAAAAACTGTTTTTT
CASSYSRGENEKLFF
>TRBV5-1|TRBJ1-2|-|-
TGCGCCAGCAGCTTGGGAACGTCGTCTGCTAACTATGGCTACACCTTC
CASSLGTSSANYGYTF
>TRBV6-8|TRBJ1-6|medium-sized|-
TGTGCCATCAGCGCCCTCAATTCACCCCTCCACTTT
CAISALNSPLHF
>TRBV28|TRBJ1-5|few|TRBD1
TGTGCCAGCAGTTTTCCAGCCGGACAGGGAAATCAGCCCCAGCATTTT
CASSFPAGQGNQPQHF
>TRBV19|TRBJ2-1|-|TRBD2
TGTGCCACCCGTAGCGGGGGGGGTGATGAGCAGTTCTTC
CATRSGGGDEQFF
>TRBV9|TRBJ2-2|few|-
TGTGCCAGCAGTTTTTTGGGATCCACGGGCGGGGAGCTGTTTTTT
CASSFLGSTGGELFF
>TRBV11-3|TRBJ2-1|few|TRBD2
TGTGCCAGCAGCCCAGGCGGGAGGGTCTACAATGAGCAGTTCTTC
CASSPGGRVYNEQFF
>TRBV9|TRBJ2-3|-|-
TGTGCCAGCAGCGTTACAGCAACTAGCACAGATACGCAGTATTTT
CASSVTATSTDTQYF
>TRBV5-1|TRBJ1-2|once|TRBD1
TGCGCCAGCAGCAGGAGACAGGGACTTAACTATGGCTACACCTTC
CASSRRQGLNYGYTF
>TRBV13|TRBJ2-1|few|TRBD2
TGTGCCAGCAGCTTAGAGGCGGGGGGCTTGCAGTTCTTC
CASSLEAGGLQFF
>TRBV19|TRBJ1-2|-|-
TGTGCCAGTAGTATGGGGGCCAGGATTTACTATGGCTACACCTTC
CASSMGARIYYGYTF
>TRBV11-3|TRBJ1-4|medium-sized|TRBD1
TGTGCCAGCAGCTTGGTCGACAGGGAAGGAGAAAAACTGTTTTTT
CASSLVDREGEKLFF
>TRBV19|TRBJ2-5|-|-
TGTGCCAGTAGTTCGTCTGACCAAGAGACCCAGTACTTC
CASSSSDQETQYF
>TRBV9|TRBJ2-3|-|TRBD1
TGTGCCAGCAGTCTTAGGGACAGCCGGATCACGGCCACAGATACGCAGTATTTT
CASSLRDSRITATDTQYF
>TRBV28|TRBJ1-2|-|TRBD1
TGTGCCAGCAGTTTTTCGGGACAGGGGATCGGGTATGGCTACACCTTC
CASSFSGQGIGYGYTF
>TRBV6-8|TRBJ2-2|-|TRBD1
TGTGCCAGCAGTGCCCCGGGACAGGGGTCTACCGGGGAGCTGTTTTTT
CASSAPGQGSTGELFF
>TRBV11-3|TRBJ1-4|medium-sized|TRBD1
TGTGCCAGCACCCAGGGGGCCGCAGGGGGCATAGGGAGGAAACTGTTTTTT
CASTQGAAGGIGRKLFF